This T cell receptor beta chain was observed in a study of early T cells in non-severe SARS-CoV-2 infection. TCRdb analysed the 5' RACE reads with MiXCR anew, one entry per CDR3 protein. The sample shows about 110,000 distinct CDR3 sequences, over 10% of them seen only once. The CDR3 extends over 15 amino acids. Deletions cut 4 bases from V and 6 bases from J, with 17 bases between. Germline V gives CDR1 SGHVS, CDR2 FQNEAQ. This receptor was taken from an adult who was a healthcare worker with PCR-confirmed SARS-CoV-2 infection or an uninfected control (not recorded which). This chain connects TRBV7-8 to TRBJ2-3; D gene unclear. The sample taken for sequencing was whole blood. This chain's CDR3 is CASSSHPENLDTQYF. DNA of the CDR3: TGTGCCAGCAGCTCCCATCCTGAGAATCTGGATACGCAGTATTTT.